Sequencing of this T cell receptor beta chain was carried out in a study of T-cell memory formation after mild COVID-19. Overall study results and limits: Later expanders leaned toward CD4+, whereas clones contracting from day 15 to 85 were balanced CD4/CD8. Pre-infection memory held some responding clones, suggesting pre-existing cross-reactive T cells responded.

This clonotype was observed a few times. Its antigen is not known. Barcoded TCR alpha and TCR beta cDNA libraries with UMIs came from 5'RACE using constant-segment primers. Each CDR3 protein gets one entry after TCRdb re-called the 5' RACE reads with MiXCR. The table has about 150,000 distinct CDR3 sequences, about 14% seen once. What was sequenced was PBMCs or a T cell subset sorted from them (not recorded which). This receptor was obtained from an adult woman who had mild COVID-19 (a few samples of this study predate the infection). Cell type and time point are not known.

Here the CDR3 reads CASSVAEGASTDTQYF. The CDR3, as DNA: TGTGCCAGCAGCGTAGCTGAGGGGGCTTCGACAGATACGCAGTATTTT. This chain connects TRBV9 to TRBJ2-3, with 7 bases matching TRBD1. V gave up 0 bases and J gave up 3 bases; unmatched junction bases: 7. The CDR3 is 16 residues long. The germline CDR1 and CDR2 sequences are SGDLS and YYNGEE.